These 20 T cell receptor beta chains originate from one sample sequenced in a study of T cell repertoires in cytomegalovirus infection. MiXCR, run by TCRdb on the reads, gives a single entry per CDR3 protein. The table records approximately 190,000 distinct CDR3 sequences, less than 9.5% of them present only once. Sequencing was carried out using PBMCs. Source of these receptors: a human donor in good health (CMV status not recorded). Some clones in this sample may be carry-over from other donors' samples.

The V call is TRBV18, the J call TRBJ1-1; D gene unclear. CDR1 KGHSH and CDR2 LQKENI come from the germline V gene. The CDR3 spans 15 residues. Trimming removed 3 bases at V and 1 base at J, with 12 bases between. For the CDR3, the DNA is TGTGCCAGCTCACCCCGTGAAGGAGAGAACACTGAAGCTTTCTTT. This encodes CASSPREGENTEAFF.

The rearrangement joins TRBV2 to TRBJ2-1; no firm D call. The CDR3 extends over 14 amino acids. Deletions cut 4 bases from V and 0 bases from J, with 7 bases between. CDR1 and CDR2 from the germline V gene are SNHLY and FYNNEI. The CDR3 protein is CASSAASSYNEQFF. Written as DNA, the CDR3 is TGTGCCAGCAGTGCGGCTAGCTCCTACAATGAGCAGTTCTTC.

This clonotype was counted between two and nine times. The chain carries TRBV7-9 and TRBJ2-1; D gene uncertain. The CDR3 spans 10 residues. Trimming took 8 bases from V and 9 from J, leaving 8 bases between them. CDR1 SEHNR and CDR2 FQNEAQ come from the germline V gene (reference sequence). Here the CDR3 DNA reads TGTGCCAGCGCAGTAGCTGAGCAGTTCTTC. Translated: CASAVAEQFF. Combining the CDR3 with reference TRBV7-9 and TRBJ2-1 gives the whole variable domain DTGVSQNPRHKITKRGQNVTFRCDPISEHNRLYWYRQTLGQGPEFLTYFQNEAQLEKSRLLSDRFSAERPKGSFSTLEIQRTEQGDSAMYLCASAVAEQFFGPGTRLTVL.

This clonotype was counted at least ten times. The rearrangement joins TRBV28 to TRBJ2-3, with D possibly TRBD2 on 7 matching bases. Germline V gives CDR1 MDHEN, CDR2 SYDVKM. The CDR3 spans 15 residues. Trimming pared 8 bases from V and 4 bases from J, leaving 19 bases between. CDR3 protein: CASGVAGATSDTQYF. CDR3 coding DNA: TGTGCCAGCGGGGTGGCGGGGGCGACATCAGATACGCAGTATTTT.

This clonotype was seen many times. The rearrangement joins TRBV7-2 to TRBJ2-5, with D tentatively TRBD1 (5 bases). Germline CDR1 reads SGHTA; CDR2 reads FQGNSA. Deletions cut 1 base from V and 2 bases from J, with 23 bases between. This CDR3 is 19 amino acids long. DNA of the CDR3: TGTGCCAGCAGCTTAGTTGCTTCAGGGAATATCGTCAAACAAGAGACCCAGTACTTC. Protein product: CASSLVASGNIVKQETQYF.

A few counts support this clonotype. The genes are TRBV12-3 or TRBV12-4 and TRBJ2-3, with 9 nucleotides matching TRBD1. Unmatched junction bases numbered 6, after V lost 6 bases and J lost 2 bases. The CDR3 sequence is 15 residues long. This CDR3 reads CASSQGQGLTDTQYF. The CDR3 DNA sequence: TGTGCCAGCAGCCAGGGACAGGGACTCACAGATACGCAGTATTTT.

This clonotype occurred a few times. This chain links TRBV6-1 with TRBJ2-1; TRBD2 aligns across 12 bases. V was clipped by 8 bases and J by 1 base; unmatched bases: 6. Germline values: CDR1 MNHNS, CDR2 SASEGT. The CDR3 extends over 16 amino acids. CDR3 residues: CASQGLAGPSYNEQFF. CDR3 nucleotide sequence: TGTGCCAGCCAGGGACTAGCGGGCCCGTCCTACAATGAGCAGTTCTTC.

This chain joins TRBV6-2 or TRBV6-3 and TRBJ2-5; D is ambiguous. This CDR3 contains 15 residues. With 0 bases removed from V and 0 bases from J, the gap between germline ends came to 8 bases. The germline V gene has CDR1 MNHEY and CDR2 SVGEGT. The CDR3 coding sequence is TGTGCCAGCAGTTACTCGACGTGGCACCAAGAGACCCAGTACTTC. It specifies CASSYSTWHQETQYF.

Many counts were recorded for this clonotype. The genes are TRBV6-2 or TRBV6-3 and TRBJ1-5, with a weak D call TRBD1 (6 bases). V lost 6 bases, J lost 5 bases, and 17 bases lay in between. The CDR3 length is 15 residues. The V gene's germline CDR1 is MNHEY and CDR2 SVGEGT. This CDR3 reads CASSLPDRSYQPQHF. CDR3 coding DNA: TGTGCCAGCAGCCTTCCCGACAGGAGCTATCAGCCCCAGCATTTT.

The chain has TRBV7-9 and TRBJ2-3; TRBD1 agrees at 10 bases. Germline loops: CDR1 SEHNR, CDR2 FQNEAQ (reference sequence). The CDR3 runs to 15 residues. J lost 6 bases, V lost 4 bases, and 7 bases had no gene match. The CDR3 reads CASSYTDRGSDTQYF. The CDR3 bases are TGTGCCAGCAGCTACACGGACAGGGGGTCCGATACGCAGTATTTT.

On this clonotype: A read error may explain this, as a much larger clone is one base away. This chain connects TRBV28 to TRBJ1-5; a weak D match, TRBD1 (6 bases). CDR1 MDHEN and CDR2 SYDVKM come from the germline V gene. This CDR3 has 15 amino acids. The CDR3 sequence is CTSSLGGRLDQPQHF. The CDR3 bases are TGTACCAGTAGTTTGGGGGGGCGACTGGATCAGCCCCAGCATTTT. Supplemented by reference TRBV28 and TRBJ1-5, the full variable domain reads DVKVTQSSRYLVKRTGEKVFLECVQDMDHENMFWYRQDPGLGLRLIYFSYDVKMKEKGDIPEGYSVSREKKERFSLILESASTNQTSMYLCTSSLGGRLDQPQHFGDGTRLSIL.

This clonotype is a singleton in its sample. This may come from a read error, since a much larger clone is one base off. The V gene is TRBV27, the J gene TRBJ1-1; D remains unclear. V was trimmed by 2 bases and J by 1 base, leaving 11 bases between them. The V gene's germline CDR1 is MNHEY and CDR2 SMNVEV (reference sequence). The CDR3 length is 15 residues. The CDR3 nucleotides are TGTGCCAGCAGTTTACCCCCGGGGAGGAACACTGAAGCTTTCTTT. This encodes CASSLPPGRNTEAFF.

In this sample, this clonotype turned up a few times. The chain carries TRBV14 and TRBJ1-1; D is ambiguous. The CDR3 totals 11 residues. V was pared by 3 bases and J by 6 bases, with 5 bases between. Germline assignment: CDR1 SGHDN and CDR2 FVKESK. CDR3 in DNA: TGTGCCAGCAGCCACGGGCCTGAAGCTTTCTTT. As protein: CASSHGPEAFF.

This clonotype was seen at least ten times. The rearrangement links TRBV7-2 to TRBJ2-6, with 7 bases that match TRBD1. CDR1 SGHTA and CDR2 FQGNSA come from the germline V gene. CDR3 size: 15 residues. The V segment lost 10 bases and the J segment 1 base; nucleotides outside the gene matches: 7. CDR3 protein: CATGTDRSGANVLTF. CDR3 sequence (DNA): TGTGCCACCGGGACAGACAGATCTGGGGCCAACGTCCTGACTTTC.

This clonotype was seen repeatedly, ten times or more. The V and J genes are TRBV4-2 and TRBJ2-7, with a weak D call TRBD2 (5 bases). Per the germline V gene, CDR1 is LGHNA and CDR2 is YNFKEQ. The CDR3 extends over 12 amino acids. V lost 4 bases to trimming and J lost 7 bases, with 11 bases between them. The CDR3 sequence: CASSPTSGEQYF. The DNA of the CDR3 is TGTGCCAGCAGCCCCACTTCGGGGGAGCAGTACTTC.

This clonotype was observed a handful of times. The chain links TRBV15 to TRBJ2-3; 13 bases are shared with TRBD2. Trimming at V came to 1 base and at J to 0 bases, leaving 4 bases not matched to a gene. The CDR3 loop spans 18 amino acids. Germline CDR1 and CDR2: LNHNV and YYDKDF (reference sequence). The CDR3 region has the DNA TGTGCCACCAGCAGAGGACTAGCGGGAGGTCCAAGCACAGATACGCAGTATTTT. This encodes CATSRGLAGGPSTDTQYF.

This clonotype was seen repeatedly, ten times or more. V usage is TRBV12-3 or TRBV12-4 and J usage is TRBJ1-5; 7 positions agree with TRBD1. The CDR3 sequence is 14 residues long. J was trimmed by 7 bases and V by 3 bases; bases with no gene match: 6. The CDR3 here is CASSLRQGEQPQHF. As DNA, the CDR3 is TGTGCCAGCAGTTTGAGGCAGGGGGAGCAGCCCCAGCATTTT.

The rearrangement joins TRBV23-1 to TRBJ2-1; no definite D call. TRBV23-1 falls under the ORF class, with uncertain function. The CDR3 has 15 residues. V was clipped by 7 bases and J by 7 bases, with 20 bases between them. The CDR3 reads CASTPPPEKGNEQFF. CDR3 coding DNA: TGCGCCAGCACCCCTCCCCCGGAGAAGGGAAATGAGCAGTTCTTC.

The chain combines TRBV28 with TRBJ2-3; 12 bases map to TRBD2. Germline CDR1 MDHEN, CDR2 SYDVKM. The ends lost 4 bases at V and 4 bases at J; junction bases unmatched: 6. The CDR3 totals 16 residues. CDR3 nucleotide sequence: TGTGCCAGCAGTTCGAGACTAGCGGGAGCCTCAGATACGCAGTATTTT. Protein product: CASSSRLAGASDTQYF.

This clonotype showed up many times. The CDR3 coding sequence is TGTGCCAGCAGTACCCGCACTAGCACGTACGGGGAGCAGTTCTTC. Its protein is CASSTRTSTYGEQFF. The rearrangement uses TRBV6-2 or TRBV6-3 and TRBJ2-1; perhaps TRBD2 as D (6 bases). The V end lost 5 bases, the J end lost 10 bases, and 21 bases lay between the germline ends. The length of the CDR3 is 15 residues. Germline lookup yields CDR1 MNHEY and CDR2 SVGEGT.